This T cell receptor beta chain is drawn from a study of cytomegalovirus exposure and HLA in healthy donors. Turning to the study itself: Approximately 190 million T cells yielded some 120 million unique TCR beta sequences in earlier analysis.

A multiplex PCR was run with 60 Vbeta primers and 13 Jbeta primers. Measured with immunoSEQ multiplex PCR; TCRdb has only the in-frame clones, and not every one. The sample carries about 160,000 clones, about 82% recorded once. This clone appeared a few times. Its antigen is as yet unknown. CDR3 length: 16 residues. Germline V CDR1 and CDR2: MNHEY, SVGAGI. Germline trimming cut 0 bases from V and 4 bases from J; bases unmatched to any gene: 6. Study observations and caveats: The productive fraction for most TCR beta V segments was about 87% or about 30% in an earlier analysis.

Sequencing input: PBMCs. The TCR comes from a woman aged 18 to 35 in good health and CMV-seronegative. The chain carries TRBV6-5 and TRBJ2-7; 10 positions agree with TRBD2. CDR3 protein: CASSYSLAGVSYEQYF. The CDR3 DNA follows: TGTGCCAGCAGTTACTCGCTAGCGGGAGTCTCTTACGAGCAGTACTTC.